Presented here are 30 T cell receptor beta chains from one specimen sequenced in a study of CD8 T cells in Susac syndrome (dated by TCRdb to the late 2010s). The library was built by means of the immunoSEQ multiplex PCR assay. RNA was extracted using the RNeasy kit, and 0.5 to 1 microgram was reverse transcribed with random hexamers. The raw public data were reprocessed by TCRdb itself: fastp quality trimming at Q25, MiXCR clonotype calling, in-frame beta chains only. Every entry covers one CDR3 protein and lists the most common genes and DNA from its rows. Counted in this sample were 150,000 or so distinct CDR3 sequences; roughly 95% of them appeared once. Of the sample, 0.12% is held by the ten largest clones. The sequenced sample consisted of CD4+ T cells from PBMCs. These receptors were taken from a human donor with Susac syndrome.

V gene TRBV6-2 or TRBV6-3 combines with J gene TRBJ2-2; D gene unclear. V shed 6 bases and J shed 0 bases, with 8 bases lying between them. Looked up from germline, CDR1 is MNHEY and CDR2 is SVGEGT. This CDR3 has 14 amino acids. Here the CDR3 DNA reads TGTGCCAGCAGGCCGCCGTCGAACACCGGGGAGCTGTTTTTT. This encodes CASRPPSNTGELFF.

The rearrangement joins TRBV9 to TRBJ2-1; 7 positions agree with TRBD2. The ends lost 0 bases at V and 4 bases at J; junction bases unmatched: 10. CDR1 is SGDLS, CDR2 YYNGEE, per germline. This CDR3 has 17 residues. CDR3 in amino acids: CASSVEVRAGMYNEQFF. CDR3 nucleotides: TGTGCCAGCAGCGTAGAAGTCCGAGCGGGGATGTACAATGAGCAGTTCTTC.

The chain recombines TRBV3-1 with TRBJ2-1; 13 bases agree with TRBD2. CDR3 length: 16 amino acids. V shed 1 base and J 8 bases; nucleotides not matched to a gene: 5. CDR1 LGHDT and CDR2 YNNKEL come from the germline V gene (reference sequence). In DNA, the CDR3 is TGTGCCAGCAGCCAAGGGGAACTAGCGGGAGGGGATGAGCAGTTCTTC. Protein product: CASSQGELAGGDEQFF.

J is TRBJ1-5 and V is TRBV12-3 or TRBV12-4, with D unresolved. The CDR3 totals 16 residues. V was shortened by 3 bases and J by 2 bases, with 14 bases between the two germline ends. The CDR3 DNA follows: TGTGCCAGCAGTTTTTCGCGGCAGGCCGGCAATCAGCCCCAGCATTTT. Translating gives CASSFSRQAGNQPQHF.

This chain uses TRBV6-5 with TRBJ2-7; D perhaps matches TRBD2 (5 bases). CDR1 and CDR2 (germline): MNHEY, SVGAGI. This CDR3 is built from 15 residues. V was clipped by 6 bases and J by 2 bases, with 17 bases between them. For the CDR3, the DNA is TGTGCCAGCAGCCCCACTAGAAGGACCCCCTACGAGCAGTACTTC. Amino acid sequence: CASSPTRRTPYEQYF.

The gene calls are TRBV12-3 or TRBV12-4 and TRBJ2-7; D not certain. This CDR3 is built from 16 residues. V gave up 5 bases and J gave up 3 bases, with 20 bases separating them. The CDR3 DNA sequence: TGTGCCAGCAGTGGATTGAGAGGCTACCCCAACTACGAGCAGTACTTC. This codes for CASSGLRGYPNYEQYF.

This chain joins TRBV15 and TRBJ2-6; D is ambiguous. V was pared by 0 bases and J by 0 bases, with 12 bases between. The CDR3 is 18 residues long. From germline, CDR1 is LNHNV and CDR2 YYDKDF (reference sequence). The CDR3 DNA reads as TGTGCCACCAGCAGAGATTTGTGGCAGCGCTCTGGGGCCAACGTCCTGACTTTC. Protein sequence: CATSRDLWQRSGANVLTF.

The V gene is TRBV3-1, the J gene TRBJ2-3; 9 nucleotides agree with TRBD2. The germline V gene encodes CDR1 LGHDT and CDR2 YNNKEL (reference sequence). J was trimmed by 2 bases and V by 4 bases; bases with no gene match: 10. This CDR3 contains 17 residues. CDR3 region: CASSRDPGTSSTDTQYF. The DNA of the CDR3 is TGTGCCAGCAGCCGAGACCCAGGGACTAGCTCCACAGATACGCAGTATTTT.

The chain combines TRBV6-1 with TRBJ2-1, with TRBD2 matching over 10 bases. Germline-derived CDR1 and CDR2 are MNHNS and SASEGT. V lost 6 bases and J lost 7; bases outside the gene matches: 12. The length of the CDR3 is 16 residues. The CDR3 DNA reads as TGTGCCAGCAGGCAGGGTGCTAGCGGGAGTAGGAATGAGCAGTTCTTC. Translated, it gives CASRQGASGSRNEQFF.

The rearrangement links TRBV29-1 to TRBJ1-1; the D gene is possibly TRBD1 (5 bases). This CDR3 has 12 amino acids. Trimming took off 3 bases at V and 10 bases at J, with 15 bases between the two ends. Germline V gene lookup returns CDR1 SQVTM and CDR2 ANQGSEA. DNA of the CDR3: TGCAGCGTTGAGCAGGGATCCCGGGGAGCTTTCTTT. It codes for CSVEQGSRGAFF.

This clonotype appeared once. This rearrangement joins TRBV28 to TRBJ1-2, with no clear D. Trimming left V 3 bases short and J 7 bases short, with 6 bases between. The CDR3 has 11 amino acids. Germline loops: CDR1 MDHEN, CDR2 SYDVKM. The CDR3 DNA reads as TGTGCCAGCAGTTTTGTTGCTGGCTACACCTTC. Residues: CASSFVAGYTF.

The chain joins TRBV3-1 to TRBJ2-3; D not certain. In germline, CDR1 is LGHDT, CDR2 YNNKEL (reference sequence). V dropped 2 bases and J dropped 2 bases, with 8 bases sitting between them. The CDR3 runs to 14 residues. CDR3: CASSQLGVTDTQYF. In DNA, the CDR3 is TGTGCCAGCAGCCAATTGGGCGTCACAGATACGCAGTATTTT.

The chain joins TRBV20-1 to TRBJ2-7; D gene unclear. Germline CDR1 DFQATT, CDR2 SNEGSKA (reference sequence). V was clipped by 4 bases and J by 4 bases, with 17 bases between them. The CDR3 spans 14 residues. CDR3 DNA: TGCAGTGCTACCAGCCCCAGTCGAGGATACGAGCAGTACTTC. This gives the protein CSATSPSRGYEQYF.

The chain couples TRBV29-1 to TRBJ1-1; maybe TRBD1 (5 bases). Germline CDR1 SQVTM, CDR2 ANQGSEA. The CDR3 is 13 amino acids. V was clipped by 8 bases and J by 5 bases, with 18 bases between them. In nucleotides, the CDR3 is TGCAGCATCGGGGCGGGGGGACGAACTGAAGCTTTCTTT. Encoded protein: CSIGAGGRTEAFF.

The chain joins TRBV7-2 to TRBJ2-1; 10 bases align to TRBD2. In germline, CDR1 is SGHTA, CDR2 FQGNSA. The CDR3 is 11 residues long. The ends lost 5 bases at V and 15 bases at J; junction bases unmatched: 4. The DNA for the CDR3 is TGTGCCAGCAGCCTTAGCGGGAGGTCGTTCTTC. Protein sequence: CASSLSGRSFF.

V gene TRBV9 combines with J gene TRBJ2-5, with D perhaps given as TRBD1 or TRBD2 (5 bases each). The germline CDR1 and CDR2 sequences are SGDLS and YYNGEE. This CDR3 comprises 15 residues. Trimming stripped 4 bases from V and 1 base from J, with 14 bases between. This chain's CDR3 is CASSLGWGSQETQYF. The CDR3 DNA follows: TGTGCCAGCAGCCTAGGGTGGGGGTCCCAAGAGACCCAGTACTTC.

The rearrangement uses TRBV29-1 and TRBJ2-1, with a possible D match to TRBD2 (6 bases). V was shortened by 7 bases and J by 3 bases, with 16 bases between the two germline ends. CDR1 and CDR2 from the germline V gene are SQVTM and ANQGSEA. CDR3 length: 14 amino acids. CDR3 amino acids: CSALTMRGYNEQFF. Here the CDR3 DNA reads TGCAGCGCCTTGACGATGCGGGGCTACAATGAGCAGTTCTTC.

The gene calls are TRBV18 and TRBJ1-2; no definite D call. Per germline, CDR1 KGHSH and CDR2 LQKENI. Trimming pared 5 bases from V and 6 bases from J, leaving 10 bases between. This CDR3 spans 12 amino acids. The CDR3 DNA follows: TGTGCCAGCTCATCCGCGGGTCATGGCTACACCTTC. Encoded protein: CASSSAGHGYTF.

This sequence joins TRBV5-4 and TRBJ2-2, with D possibly being TRBD2 (6 bases). The germline V and J ends were trimmed by 4 bases and 5 bases, with 9 bases remaining between them. This CDR3 comprises 13 residues. CDR1 is SGHNT, CDR2 YYREEE, per germline (reference sequence). The CDR3: CASSLGGTGELFF. CDR3 nucleotide sequence: TGTGCCAGCAGCCTTGGGGGGACCGGGGAGCTGTTTTTT. The full variable domain, with the rest looked up from reference TRBV5-4 and TRBJ2-2, is ETGVTQSPTHLIKTRGQQVTLRCSSQSGHNTVSWYQQALGQGPQFIFQYYREEENGRGNFPPRFSGLQFPNYSSELNVNALELDDSALYLCASSLGGTGELFFGEGSRLTVL.

This clonotype has a single count. The rearrangement uses TRBV28 and TRBJ2-5, with 9 bases lining up with TRBD2. The ends lost 5 bases at V and 7 bases at J; junction bases unmatched: 20. The germline V gene encodes CDR1 MDHEN and CDR2 SYDVKM. The CDR3 is 18 amino acids. Here the CDR3 reads CASSPTPSRASGDGTQYF. In DNA, the CDR3 is TGTGCCAGCAGTCCAACGCCCTCGAGGGCTAGCGGGGATGGGACCCAGTACTTC.

This clonotype was seen once. The J gene is TRBJ2-5, the V gene TRBV29-1; no firm D call. The V end lost 4 bases, the J end lost 5 bases, and 20 bases lay between the germline ends. In germline, CDR1 is SQVTM, CDR2 ANQGSEA. The CDR3 has 15 residues. The CDR3 is CSVGRVGLLSETQYF. The CDR3 bases are TGCAGCGTTGGTCGGGTCGGATTGCTGTCGGAGACCCAGTACTTC.

The chain employs TRBV20-1 and TRBJ2-6, with a possible D match to TRBD1 (5 bases). Germline values: CDR1 DFQATT, CDR2 SNEGSKA (reference sequence). The CDR3 totals 17 residues. Trimming took 4 bases from V and 4 from J, leaving 20 bases between them. The CDR3 region is CSATAFRRGAGANVLTF. In nucleotides, the CDR3 is TGCAGTGCTACGGCATTCCGAAGGGGTGCAGGGGCCAACGTCCTGACTTTC.

Only one count was recorded for this clonotype. V and J are TRBV2 and TRBJ2-6; D perhaps matches TRBD2 (6 bases). V was trimmed by 6 bases and J by 0 bases, leaving 9 bases between them. The CDR3 sequence is 15 residues long. The germline CDR1 and CDR2 sequences are SNHLY and FYNNEI. CDR3 DNA sequence: TGTGCCAGCAGGGGACTCCTCTCTGGGGCCAACGTCCTGACTTTC. It encodes CASRGLLSGANVLTF.

The rearrangement links TRBV5-4 to TRBJ2-5; the D gene is possibly TRBD2 (5 bases). The CDR3 totals 15 residues. Trimming removed 4 bases at V and 4 bases at J, with 17 bases between. Germline lookup yields CDR1 SGHNT and CDR2 YYREEE (reference sequence). The CDR3 here is CASSGPGRTGETQYF. CDR3 bases: TGTGCCAGCAGCGGCCCGGGGAGAACGGGAGAGACCCAGTACTTC.

This chain joins TRBV29-1 and TRBJ2-7, with 8 nucleotides matching TRBD1. J gave up 3 bases and V 4 bases, and 8 bases lay outside the gene matches. The germline CDR1 and CDR2 sequences are SQVTM and ANQGSEA. CDR3 length equals 14 residues. The CDR3 sequence is CSVVKGGQGYEQYF. DNA of the CDR3: TGCAGCGTTGTTAAGGGCGGACAGGGCTACGAGCAGTACTTC.

V usage is TRBV25-1 and J usage is TRBJ1-5; perhaps TRBD1 as D (6 bases). The CDR3 has 13 residues. CDR1 and CDR2 (germline): MGHDK, SYGVNS. Between the trimmed V and J ends, which lost 4 bases and 9 bases, there was a span of 13 bases. CDR3 nucleotide sequence: TGTGCCAGCAGTGCGGCGGGGGGCCGGCCCCAGCATTTT. This gives the protein CASSAAGGRPQHF.

This clonotype was found once. This chain connects TRBV6-5 to TRBJ2-5, with D perhaps TRBD2 (6 bases). The CDR3 runs to 15 residues. CDR1 and CDR2 (germline): MNHEY, SVGAGI. V was pared by 0 bases and J by 4 bases, with 12 bases between. The CDR3 nucleotides are TGTGCCAGCAGTTACTCGAGCGGGTTAGGAGAGACCCAGTACTTC. This translates into CASSYSSGLGETQYF.

The V call is TRBV27, the J call TRBJ1-2; D might be TRBD1 (6 bases). The CDR3 has 13 residues. Between the trimmed V and J ends, which lost 4 bases and 9 bases, there was a span of 15 bases. Germline V gives CDR1 MNHEY, CDR2 SMNVEV (reference sequence). Here the CDR3 DNA reads TGTGCCAGCAGTTCCTATCGACAGGACCGCTACACCTTC. Translation gives CASSSYRQDRYTF.

The J gene is TRBJ2-3, the V gene TRBV12-3 or TRBV12-4, with 10 nucleotides matching TRBD2. This CDR3 comprises 15 residues. After removal of 8 bases from V and 4 bases from J, the junction contained 9 bases not matched to a gene. CDR3 sequence: CASESGRGPPDTQYF. CDR3 nucleotides: TGTGCCAGCGAAAGCGGGAGGGGGCCCCCAGATACGCAGTATTTT.

V usage is TRBV28 and J usage is TRBJ1-3; a possible D gene is TRBD1 (6 bases). The germline gives CDR1 MDHEN, CDR2 SYDVKM. CDR3 length equals 13 residues. V lost 7 bases and J 4 bases, leaving 11 bases between the germline ends. The CDR3: CASNSGGGNTIYF. The CDR3 DNA is TGTGCCAGCAATTCGGGGGGCGGAAACACCATATATTTT. The variable domain in full, with the rest retrieved from reference TRBV28 and TRBJ1-3, is DVKVTQSSRYLVKRTGEKVFLECVQDMDHENMFWYRQDPGLGLRLIYFSYDVKMKEKGDIPEGYSVSREKKERFSLILESASTNQTSMYLCASNSGGGNTIYFGEGSWLTVV.